This TCR beta chain came from a study of Tregs in tolerant kidney transplant recipients. Study conclusions and caveats: Tregs expanded with activated donor B cells seemed most donor-specific.

In regard to this clone: What it binds is not known. The DNA ends 3 residues before the CDR3 does, and the rest of the CDR3 is filled in from the germline J gene.

Recipients received nonmyeloablative bone marrow transplants from related graft donors, with transient mixed chimerism. Using immunoSEQ multiplex PCR, the repertoire was profiled, and TCRdb retains in-frame clones only, with some absent. This listing includes some 30,000 clones. From germline, CDR1 is SGHVS and CDR2 FNYEAQ. The V segment lost 2 bases and the J segment 5 bases; nucleotides outside the gene matches: 13. This CDR3 is 18 amino acids long. The source of this sequence is a human patient who received a combined kidney and bone marrow transplant. A subset of T cells may come from the graft donor. Sequenced here: CD4+ T cells from blood (PBMCs), sampled 24 months after the transplant. The J gene is TRBJ2-3, the V gene TRBV7-6, with TRBD2 matching 10 bases. The covered CDR3 bases are TGTGCCAGCAGCTTAAGGCCTTTCGCTAGCGGGGGAGGAGATACG. This sequence encodes CASSLRPFASGGGDT. The whole CDR3 sequence reads CASSLRPFASGGGDTQYF. Filled out from reference TRBV7-6 and TRBJ2-3, the complete variable domain reads GAGVSQSPRYKVTKRGQDVALRCDPISGHVSLYWYRQALGQGPEFLTYFNYEAQQDKSGLPNDRFSAERPEGSISTLTIQRTEQRDSAMYRCASSLRPFASGGGDTQYFGPGTRLTVL.